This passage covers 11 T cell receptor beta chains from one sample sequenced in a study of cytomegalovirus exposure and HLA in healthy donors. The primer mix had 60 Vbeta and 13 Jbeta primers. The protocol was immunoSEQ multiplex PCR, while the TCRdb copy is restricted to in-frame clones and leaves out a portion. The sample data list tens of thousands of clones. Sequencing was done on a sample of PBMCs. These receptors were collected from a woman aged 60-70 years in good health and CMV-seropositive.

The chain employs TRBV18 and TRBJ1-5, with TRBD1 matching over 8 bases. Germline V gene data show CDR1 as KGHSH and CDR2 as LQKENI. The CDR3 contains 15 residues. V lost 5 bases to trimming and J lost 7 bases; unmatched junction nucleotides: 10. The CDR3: CASSSGTGREQPQHF. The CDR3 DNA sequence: TGTGCCAGCTCATCAGGGACAGGAAGGGAACAGCCCCAGCATTTT.

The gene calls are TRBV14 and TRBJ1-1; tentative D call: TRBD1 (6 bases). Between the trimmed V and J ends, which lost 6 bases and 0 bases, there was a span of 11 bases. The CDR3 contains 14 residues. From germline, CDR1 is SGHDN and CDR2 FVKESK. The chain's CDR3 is CASRKGQMNTEAFF. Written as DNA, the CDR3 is TGTGCCAGCAGAAAAGGACAGATGAACACTGAAGCTTTCTTT.

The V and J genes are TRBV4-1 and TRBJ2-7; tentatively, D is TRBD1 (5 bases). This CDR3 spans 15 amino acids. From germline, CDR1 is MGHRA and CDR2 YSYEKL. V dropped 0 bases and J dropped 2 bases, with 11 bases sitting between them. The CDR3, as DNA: TGCGCCAGCAGCCAAGATGGAGACAGTCCCTACGAGCAGTACTTC. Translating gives CASSQDGDSPYEQYF.

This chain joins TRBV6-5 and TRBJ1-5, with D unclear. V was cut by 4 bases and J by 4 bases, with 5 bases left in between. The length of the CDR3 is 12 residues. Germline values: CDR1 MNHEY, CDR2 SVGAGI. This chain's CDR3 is CASSSPNQPQHF. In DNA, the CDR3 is TGTGCCAGCAGTTCCCCTAATCAGCCCCAGCATTTT.

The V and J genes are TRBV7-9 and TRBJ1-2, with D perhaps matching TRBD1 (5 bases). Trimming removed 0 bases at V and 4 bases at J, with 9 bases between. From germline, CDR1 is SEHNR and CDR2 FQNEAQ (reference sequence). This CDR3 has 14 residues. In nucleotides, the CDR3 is TGTGCCAGCAGCTTAGCAGGGGCTAGCTATGGCTACACCTTC. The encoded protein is CASSLAGASYGYTF.

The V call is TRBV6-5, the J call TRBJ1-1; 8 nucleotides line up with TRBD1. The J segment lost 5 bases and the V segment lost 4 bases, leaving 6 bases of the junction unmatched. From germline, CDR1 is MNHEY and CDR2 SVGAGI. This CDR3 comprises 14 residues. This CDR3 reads CASSSRTGRTEAFF. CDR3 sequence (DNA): TGTGCCAGCAGTTCCAGGACAGGGAGGACTGAAGCTTTCTTT.

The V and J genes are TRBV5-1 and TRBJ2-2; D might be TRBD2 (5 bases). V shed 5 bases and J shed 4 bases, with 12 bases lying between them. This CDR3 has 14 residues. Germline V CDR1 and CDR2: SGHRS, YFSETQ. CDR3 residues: CASRPMGSTGELFF. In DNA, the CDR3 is TGCGCCAGCAGGCCTATGGGGAGCACCGGGGAGCTGTTTTTT.

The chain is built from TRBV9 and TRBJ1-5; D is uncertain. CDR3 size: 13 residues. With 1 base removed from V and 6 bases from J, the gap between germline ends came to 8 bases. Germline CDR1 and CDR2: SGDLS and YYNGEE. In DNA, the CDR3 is TGTGCCAGCAGCGTATCGGGTGGTCAGCCCCAGCATTTT. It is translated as CASSVSGGQPQHF.

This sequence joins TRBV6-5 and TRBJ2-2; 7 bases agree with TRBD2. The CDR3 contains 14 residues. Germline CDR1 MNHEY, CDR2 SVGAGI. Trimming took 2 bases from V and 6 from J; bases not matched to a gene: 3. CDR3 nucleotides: TGTGCCAGCAGTTACGGACTAGTGGCCGGGGAGCTGTTTTTT. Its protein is CASSYGLVAGELFF.

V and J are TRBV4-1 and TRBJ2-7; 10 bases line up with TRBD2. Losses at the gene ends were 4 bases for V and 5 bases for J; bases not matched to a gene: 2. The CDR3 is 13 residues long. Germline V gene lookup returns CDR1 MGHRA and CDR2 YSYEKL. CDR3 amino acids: CASSPGTSDEQYF. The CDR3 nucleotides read TGCGCCAGCAGCCCCGGGACTAGCGACGAGCAGTACTTC.

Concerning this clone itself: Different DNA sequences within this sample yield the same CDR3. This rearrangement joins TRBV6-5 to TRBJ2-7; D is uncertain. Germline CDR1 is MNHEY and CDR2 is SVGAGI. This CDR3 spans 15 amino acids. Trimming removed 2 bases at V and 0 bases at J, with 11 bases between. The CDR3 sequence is CASSYRRDNSYEQYF. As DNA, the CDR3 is TGTGCCAGCAGTTACCGCCGCGACAACTCCTACGAGCAGTACTTC.